These 10 T cell receptor beta chains were sequenced from one sample in a study of shared clonotypes between healthy human individuals. Generated by immunoSEQ multiplex PCR, the TCRdb table keeps only in-frame clones and is missing some. The sample consists of approximately 460,000 clones, approximately 80% of them appearing once. Sequenced input: PBMCs. These receptors were obtained from a woman in her thirties or forties in good health. Some clones in this sample may be carry-over from other donors' samples.

This chain uses TRBV6-1 with TRBJ2-7; either TRBD1 or TRBD2 may supply D (6 bases each). Trimming removed 4 bases from V and 3 bases from J, with 19 bases in between. Germline assignment: CDR1 MNHNS and CDR2 SASEGT. The CDR3 runs to 16 residues. The CDR3 loop reads CASSVGAGRPHYEQYF. CDR3 in DNA: TGTGCCAGCAGTGTGGGGGCGGGACGCCCTCACTACGAGCAGTACTTC.

Of note for this clone: A read error is the likely source, as a far larger clone sits one nucleotide away. V gene TRBV7-3 combines with J gene TRBJ2-5; 13 bases map to TRBD2. Germline V gives CDR1 SGHTA, CDR2 FQGTGA. Unmatched junction bases numbered 6, after V lost 7 bases and J lost 4 bases. This CDR3 contains 15 residues. CDR3 sequence reads: CASNPGLAGLETQYF. Here the CDR3 DNA reads TGTGCCAGCAACCCGGGACTAGCGGGACTAGAGACCCAGTACTTC.

The chain is built from TRBV28 and TRBJ2-1; 7 bases line up with TRBD1. In germline, CDR1 is MDHEN, CDR2 SYDVKM. The trim removed 6 bases at V and 0 bases at J, leaving 14 bases unmatched. CDR3 length: 18 residues. CDR3 loop: CASRGQLTIASSYNEQFF. CDR3 nucleotides: TGTGCCAGCAGGGGACAGCTAACAATAGCATCCTCCTACAATGAGCAGTTCTTC.

This chain links TRBV7-2 with TRBJ2-7; D is unresolved. CDR1 is SGHTA and CDR2 is FQGNSA in the germline V gene. The V end lost 4 bases, the J end lost 3 bases, and 13 bases lay between the germline ends. The CDR3 length is 14 residues. In nucleotides, the CDR3 is TGTGCCAGCAGCTCTGGTGGGTCTAGCTACGAGCAGTACTTC. Protein sequence: CASSSGGSSYEQYF.

The V gene is TRBV6-6, the J gene TRBJ2-5; D may be TRBD1 (5 bases). The last part of the DNA fits TRBJ2-7 better; the J call may be wrong. Germline values: CDR1 MNHNY, CDR2 SVGAGI (reference sequence). The CDR3 covers 12 residues. CDR3 amino acids: CASSRDSYEQYF. The DNA for the CDR3 is TGTGCCAGCAGTCGAGACAGCTACGAGCAGTACTTC.

J is TRBJ2-1 and V is TRBV27; 9 nucleotides agree with TRBD1. Germline V gene data show CDR1 as MNHEY and CDR2 as SMNVEV (reference sequence). V was clipped by 6 bases and J by 4 bases; unmatched bases: 7. The CDR3 consists of 15 residues. This CDR3 is CASSLDRGFYNEQFF. CDR3 nucleotides: TGTGCCAGCAGCCTCGACAGGGGGTTTTACAATGAGCAGTTCTTC.

V and J are TRBV18 and TRBJ2-7; 11 bases agree with TRBD1. Germline trimming cut 0 bases from V and 6 bases from J; bases unmatched to any gene: 7. In germline, CDR1 is KGHSH, CDR2 LQKENI. CDR3 size: 16 residues. CDR3 in amino acids: CASSPPTRTGGFEQYF. In nucleotides, the CDR3 is TGTGCCAGCTCACCACCGACCAGGACAGGGGGCTTCGAGCAGTACTTC.

This clone occurred a few times. The chain carries TRBV10-3 and TRBJ1-2; D possibly corresponds to TRBD1 (6 bases). The germline V gene encodes CDR1 ENHRY and CDR2 SYGVKD. With 10 bases removed from V and 2 bases from J, the gap between germline ends came to 20 bases. This CDR3 has 15 amino acids. The CDR3 protein is CATNSRGALNYGYTF. The CDR3 DNA is TGTGCCACAAACAGCCGGGGGGCTTTAAACTATGGCTACACCTTC.

V and J are TRBV30 and TRBJ2-2; D gene unclear. Trimming removed 1 base from V and 7 bases from J, with 10 bases in between. The CDR3 has 13 amino acids. The germline CDR1 and CDR2 sequences are GTSNPN and SVGIG (reference sequence). CDR3 loop: CAWSAKGIGELFF. The CDR3 DNA sequence: TGTGCCTGGAGTGCCAAGGGCATCGGGGAGCTGTTTTTT.

The chain has TRBV5-6 and TRBJ2-7; 12 positions match TRBD2. The ends lost 2 bases at V and 3 bases at J; junction bases unmatched: 3. Germline lookup yields CDR1 SGHDT and CDR2 YYEEEE. The CDR3 sequence is 15 residues long. CDR3 DNA: TGTGCCAGCAGCTTTTTACTAGCGGGGGGCTACGAGCAGTACTTC. Protein: CASSFLLAGGYEQYF.